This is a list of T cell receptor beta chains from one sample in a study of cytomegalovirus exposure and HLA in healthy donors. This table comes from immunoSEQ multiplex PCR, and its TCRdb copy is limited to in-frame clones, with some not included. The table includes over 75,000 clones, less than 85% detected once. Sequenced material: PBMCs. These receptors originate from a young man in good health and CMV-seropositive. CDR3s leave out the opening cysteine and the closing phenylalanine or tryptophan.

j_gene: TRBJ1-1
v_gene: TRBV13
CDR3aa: ASSFRTGGDPNTEAF

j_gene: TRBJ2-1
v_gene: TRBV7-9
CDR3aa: ASSPAGAGNEQF

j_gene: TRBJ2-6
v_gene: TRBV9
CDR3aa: ASSTGGGVSAGANVLT

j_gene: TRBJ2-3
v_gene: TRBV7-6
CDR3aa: ASSLDPAGGTDTQY

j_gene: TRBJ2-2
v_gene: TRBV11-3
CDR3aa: ASSSRTSPTGELF

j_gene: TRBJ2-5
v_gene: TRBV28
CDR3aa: ASSSLVGGKQETQY

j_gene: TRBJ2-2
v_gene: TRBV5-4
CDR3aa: ASSPAPGGNTGELF

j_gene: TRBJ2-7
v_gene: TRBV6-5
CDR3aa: ASSTTSGGAYEQY

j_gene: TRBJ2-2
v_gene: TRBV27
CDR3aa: ASSLWGLAGGPDTGELF

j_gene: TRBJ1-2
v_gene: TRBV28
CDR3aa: ASSLGTGADGYGYT

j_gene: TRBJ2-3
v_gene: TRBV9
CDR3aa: ASSVSGIPEYDTQY

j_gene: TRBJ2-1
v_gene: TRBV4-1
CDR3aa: ASSGTSGTNEQF

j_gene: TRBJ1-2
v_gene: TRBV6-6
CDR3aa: ASSYLGGSDYGYT

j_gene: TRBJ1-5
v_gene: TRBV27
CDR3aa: ASSLYAGGYQPQH

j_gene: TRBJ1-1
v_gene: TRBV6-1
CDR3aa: ASEDSNTEAF

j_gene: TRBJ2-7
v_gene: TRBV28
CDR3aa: ASTRARDEQY

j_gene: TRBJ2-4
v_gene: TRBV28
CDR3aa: ASSLPGQPEWANIQY

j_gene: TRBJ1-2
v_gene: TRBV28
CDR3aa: ASSSGQGNGYT

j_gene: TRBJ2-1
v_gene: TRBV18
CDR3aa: ASSPQASSNEQF

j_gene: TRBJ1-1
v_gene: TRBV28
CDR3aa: ASVPGTMGTEAF

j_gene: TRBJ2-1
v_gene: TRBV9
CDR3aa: ASSVSDIVDEQF

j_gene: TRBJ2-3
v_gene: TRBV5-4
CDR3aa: ASSTGLAGTDTQY

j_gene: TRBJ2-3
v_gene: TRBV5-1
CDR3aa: ASSGSGSLGVGTDTQY

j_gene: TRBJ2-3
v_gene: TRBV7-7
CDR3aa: ASSLGPSETDTQY

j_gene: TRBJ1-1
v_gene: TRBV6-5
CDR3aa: ASSPGSVSEAF

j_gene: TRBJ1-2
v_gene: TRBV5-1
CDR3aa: ASSIATGTESGYT

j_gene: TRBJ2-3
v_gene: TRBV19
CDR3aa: ASSKEVEDTQY

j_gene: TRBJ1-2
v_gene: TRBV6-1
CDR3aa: ASRGDSSYGYT

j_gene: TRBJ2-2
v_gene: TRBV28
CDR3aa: ASRDGQFTGELF

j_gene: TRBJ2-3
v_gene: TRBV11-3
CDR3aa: ASSPRTSGRYTDTQY

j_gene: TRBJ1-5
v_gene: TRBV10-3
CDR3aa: AISAEQFSNQPQH

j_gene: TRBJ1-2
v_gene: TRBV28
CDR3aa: ASILRRGAGGGYT

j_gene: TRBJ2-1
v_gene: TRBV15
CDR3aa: ATASRGLAKNEQF

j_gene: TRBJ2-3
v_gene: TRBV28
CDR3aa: ASSLRLAGRPGTDTQY

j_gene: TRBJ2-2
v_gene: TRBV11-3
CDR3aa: AWWLTGELF

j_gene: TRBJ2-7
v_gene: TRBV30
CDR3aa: AWSLGGSRYEQY

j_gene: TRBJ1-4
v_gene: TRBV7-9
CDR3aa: ASSDRGPENEKLF

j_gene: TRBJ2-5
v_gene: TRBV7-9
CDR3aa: ASSFPTGNQETQY

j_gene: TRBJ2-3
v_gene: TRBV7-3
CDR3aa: ASSLSGGSADTQY

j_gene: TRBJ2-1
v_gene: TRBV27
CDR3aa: ASSFLDGEQF

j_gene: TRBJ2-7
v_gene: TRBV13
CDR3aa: ASSKGTGTDFSYEQY

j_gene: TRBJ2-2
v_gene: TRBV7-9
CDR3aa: ASSARDRGPGELF

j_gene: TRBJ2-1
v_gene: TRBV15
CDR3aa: ATSPPGEGNEQF

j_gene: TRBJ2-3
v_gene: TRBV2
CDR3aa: AILSGDDTDTQY

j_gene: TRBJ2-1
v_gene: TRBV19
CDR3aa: ASSIDRTSGTSYNEQF

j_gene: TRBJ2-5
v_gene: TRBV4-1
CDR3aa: ASSHDRVGVETQY

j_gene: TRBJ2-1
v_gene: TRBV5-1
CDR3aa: ASSGTSGTLSPF

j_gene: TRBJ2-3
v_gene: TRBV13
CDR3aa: ASSFDRDRGPY

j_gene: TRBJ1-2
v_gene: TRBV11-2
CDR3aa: ASSQGWTANYGYT

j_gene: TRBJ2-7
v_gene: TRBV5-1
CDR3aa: ASSLVLTGTGSNEQY

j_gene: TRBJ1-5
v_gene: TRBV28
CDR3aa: ASSRPRGRGYQPQH

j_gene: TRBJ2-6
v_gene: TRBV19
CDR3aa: ASRRSTGGRGSSGANVLT

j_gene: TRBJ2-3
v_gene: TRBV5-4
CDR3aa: ASSLDPGPSTDTQY

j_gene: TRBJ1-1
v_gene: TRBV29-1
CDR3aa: SVGARPNTEAF